Following are 16 T cell receptor beta chains from one sample sequenced in a study of T cell responses to AZD1222 COVID-19 vaccine (dated by TCRdb to the early 2020s). The library came from the immunoSEQ multiplex PCR assay. The immuneACCESS repertoire file appears here via TCRdb, limited to in-frame rearrangements. These files lack a portion of the clones; in checked studies, under half of the deficit traces to unresolved V genes, and the cause of the others is not known. In all, the sample holds under 200,000 clones, and around 88% of those were seen once. 0.85% to 1.1% of the sample is in the top ten clones. The time point label here, explained by the study, means: about 28 days (+/-7) after the second vaccine dose. Sequenced here: peripheral blood, sampled 28 days after the second AZD1222 dose. Source of these receptors: an adult who received the AZD1222 COVID-19 vaccine.

The chain joins TRBV2 to TRBJ2-2; 13 positions match TRBD2. CDR1 SNHLY and CDR2 FYNNEI come from the germline V gene. The CDR3 extends over 17 amino acids. J lost 1 base, V lost 6 bases, and 5 bases had no gene match. This chain's CDR3 is CASSRTSGGLNTGELFF. CDR3 nucleotides: TGTGCCAGCAGCAGGACTAGCGGGGGTCTGAACACCGGGGAGCTGTTTTTT.

The chain uses TRBV7-2 and TRBJ2-7, with D uncertain. The length of the CDR3 is 14 residues. Per germline, CDR1 SGHTA and CDR2 FQGNSA. Trimming cost V 5 bases and J 2 bases, with 13 bases left between them. CDR3 protein: CASSPQPAAYEQYF. CDR3 DNA sequence: TGTGCCAGCAGCCCCCAGCCAGCCGCCTACGAGCAGTACTTC.

The chain employs TRBV10-3 and TRBJ1-2; 10 bases line up with TRBD1. V trimming: 6 bases; J trimming: 3 bases; junction bases outside the gene matches: 4. CDR1 and CDR2 (germline): ENHRY, SYGVKD. The CDR3 totals 14 residues. The CDR3 reads CAIRGDRGDYGYTF. The CDR3 region has the DNA TGTGCCATCAGGGGGGACAGGGGAGACTATGGCTACACCTTC.

The chain is built from TRBV14 and TRBJ1-3; D remains ambiguous. From germline, CDR1 is SGHDN and CDR2 FVKESK. Trimming left V 0 bases short and J 4 bases short, with 10 bases between. The CDR3 length is 15 residues. The CDR3 loop reads CASSQDFRPGNTIYF. The CDR3 DNA reads TGTGCCAGCAGCCAAGATTTCCGACCGGGAAACACCATATATTTT.

The chain couples TRBV5-4 to TRBJ2-5; D is uncertain. Trimming removed 7 bases from V and 5 bases from J, with 15 bases in between. The germline V gene encodes CDR1 SGHNT and CDR2 YYREEE (reference sequence). This CDR3 contains 13 residues. For the CDR3, the DNA is TGTGCCAGCTCCTCTCCCATGACGGAGACCCAGTACTTC. This translates into CASSSPMTETQYF.

This chain joins TRBV2 and TRBJ1-2; 8 bases line up with TRBD1. CDR1 and CDR2 (germline): SNHLY, FYNNEI. This CDR3 is built from 18 residues. Trimming removed 3 bases from V and 1 base from J; junction bases left unmatched: 13. The CDR3 loop is CASSDSTGGTVGNYGYTF. CDR3 nucleotide sequence: TGTGCCAGCAGTGATTCCACAGGGGGGACTGTGGGTAACTATGGCTACACCTTC.

The V call is TRBV7-2, the J call TRBJ1-1; D unresolved. V was pared by 5 bases and J by 0 bases, with 13 bases between. The CDR3 length is 15 residues. CDR1 and CDR2 from the germline V gene are SGHTA and FQGNSA. The CDR3 DNA reads TGTGCCAGCAGCCCCGCAGGCGTTATGAACACTGAAGCTTTCTTT. Translated, it gives CASSPAGVMNTEAFF. Using reference TRBV7-2 and TRBJ1-1 for the parts outside the CDR3, the full variable domain is GAGVSQSPSNKVTEKGKDVELRCDPISGHTALYWYRQSLGQGLEFLIYFQGNSAPDKSGLPSDRFSAERTGGSVSTLTIQRTQQEDSAVYLCASSPAGVMNTEAFFGQGTRLTVV.

This chain joins TRBV5-1 and TRBJ2-1; weak D call: TRBD2 (6 bases). The CDR3 has 15 amino acids. Germline V gene lookup returns CDR1 SGHRS and CDR2 YFSETQ. The germline V and J ends were trimmed by 1 base and 0 bases, with 8 bases remaining between them. The DNA of the CDR3 is TGCGCCAGCAGCTTGCGGGAGAGCTCCTACAATGAGCAGTTCTTC. Translated, it gives CASSLRESSYNEQFF. The whole variable domain, remainder taken from reference TRBV5-1 and TRBJ2-1, is KAGVTQTPRYLIKTRGQQVTLSCSPISGHRSVSWYQQTPGQGLQFLFEYFSETQRNKGNFPGRFSGRQFSNSRSEMNVSTLELGDSALYLCASSLRESSYNEQFFGPGTRLTVL.

This clone was seen once. V usage is TRBV7-8 and J usage is TRBJ2-1; D may be TRBD2 (5 bases). V shed 1 base and J shed 10 bases, with 17 bases lying between them. The CDR3 totals 15 residues. Germline CDR1 reads SGHVS; CDR2 reads FQNEAQ. Written as DNA, the CDR3 is TGTGCCAGCAGCTTAGATCCGTTGAGGGTGTACGAGCAGTTCTTC. It encodes CASSLDPLRVYEQFF. Looking up the rest from reference TRBV7-8 and TRBJ2-1 gives the full variable domain: GAGVSQSPRYKVAKRGQDVALRCDPISGHVSLFWYQQALGQGPEFLTYFQNEAQLDKSGLPSDRFFAERPEGSVSTLKIQRTQQEDSAVYLCASSLDPLRVYEQFFGPGTRLTVL.

V and J are TRBV5-1 and TRBJ1-6, with TRBD1 matching 8 bases. The ends lost 1 base at V and 10 bases at J; junction bases unmatched: 10. CDR1 and CDR2 from the germline V gene are SGHRS and YFSETQ. The CDR3 extends over 16 amino acids. CDR3 nucleotides: TGCGCCAGCAGCTTGTCCCCACAGGGGGATGGATCACCCCTCCACTTT. It codes for CASSLSPQGDGSPLHF.

The V gene is TRBV5-1, the J gene TRBJ2-7, with TRBD1 matching over 8 bases. With V trimmed by 4 bases and J by 3 bases, 6 bases remained unmatched. The CDR3 covers 14 residues. Germline CDR1 is SGHRS and CDR2 is YFSETQ. DNA for the CDR3: TGCGCCAGCAGCCTGACAGGGGAGCTCTACGAGCAGTACTTC. This gives the protein CASSLTGELYEQYF.

This sequence joins TRBV2 and TRBJ1-2, with D hard to call. The CDR3 is made up of 15 amino acids. Germline V gene lookup returns CDR1 SNHLY and CDR2 FYNNEI. Trimming removed 3 bases from V and 3 bases from J, with 14 bases in between. CDR3 loop: CASSDSNHGYYGYTF. CDR3 coding DNA: TGTGCCAGCAGTGATTCGAACCACGGTTACTATGGCTACACCTTC.

This clone occurred a few times. V gene TRBV7-9 combines with J gene TRBJ2-7; D not certain. The CDR3 contains 12 residues. Germline V gene sequence: CDR1 SEHNR, CDR2 FQNEAQ (reference sequence). The V and J ends lost 1 base and 6 bases respectively, with 7 bases between them. CDR3: CASSLGLVEQYF. The CDR3 DNA follows: TGTGCCAGCAGCTTAGGTTTGGTCGAGCAGTACTTC.

This CDR3 reads CASSEDGNGYTF. The CDR3 region has the DNA TGTGCCAGCAGTGAAGATGGGAATGGCTACACCTTC. The chain links TRBV6-1 to TRBJ1-2, with D uncertain. Trimming removed 1 base from V and 6 bases from J, with 6 bases in between. Per germline, CDR1 MNHNS and CDR2 SASEGT. This CDR3 region has 12 residues.

This clone was detected only a few times. The chain combines TRBV18 with TRBJ2-7; D is ambiguous. This CDR3 is 13 amino acids long. Trimming removed 3 bases from V and 4 bases from J, with 10 bases in between. Germline values: CDR1 KGHSH, CDR2 LQKENI. In DNA, the CDR3 is TGTGCCAGCTCACCGTCCCCAAGTTACGAGCAGTACTTC. This codes for CASSPSPSYEQYF. The full variable domain, with the rest looked up from reference TRBV18 and TRBJ2-7, is NAGVMQNPRHLVRRRGQEARLRCSPMKGHSHVYWYRQLPEEGLKFMVYLQKENIIDESGMPKERFSAEFPKEGPSILRIQQVVRGDSAAYFCASSPSPSYEQYFGPGTRLTVT.

This clone occurred once. The chain uses TRBV18 and TRBJ1-5; D perhaps matches TRBD1 (6 bases). Germline V gene sequence: CDR1 KGHSH, CDR2 LQKENI. V lost 5 bases to trimming and J lost 0 bases, with 11 bases between them. The CDR3 covers 15 residues. CDR3 loop: CASSTQGYSNQPQHF. As DNA, the CDR3 is TGTGCCAGCTCAACACAGGGTTATAGCAATCAGCCCCAGCATTTT.